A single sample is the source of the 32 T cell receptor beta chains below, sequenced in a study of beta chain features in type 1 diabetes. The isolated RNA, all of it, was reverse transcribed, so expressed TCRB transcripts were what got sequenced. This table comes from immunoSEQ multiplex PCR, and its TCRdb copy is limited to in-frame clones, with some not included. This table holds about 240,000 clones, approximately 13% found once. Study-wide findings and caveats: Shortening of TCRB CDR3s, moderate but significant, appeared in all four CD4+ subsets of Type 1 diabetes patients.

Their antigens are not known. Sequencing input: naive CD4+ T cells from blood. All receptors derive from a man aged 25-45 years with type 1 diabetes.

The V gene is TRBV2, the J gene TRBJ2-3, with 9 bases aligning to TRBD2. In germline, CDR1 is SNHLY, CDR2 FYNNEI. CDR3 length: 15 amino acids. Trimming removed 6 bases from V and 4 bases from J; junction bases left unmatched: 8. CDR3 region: CASSAGGVTADTQYF. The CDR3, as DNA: TGTGCCAGCAGCGCGGGGGGGGTCACTGCAGATACGCAGTATTTT.

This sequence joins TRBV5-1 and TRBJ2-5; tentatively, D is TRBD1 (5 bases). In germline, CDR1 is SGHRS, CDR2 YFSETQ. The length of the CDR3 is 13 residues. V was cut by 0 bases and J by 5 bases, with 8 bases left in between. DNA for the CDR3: TGCGCCAGCAGCTTGGAGGGGCGGGAGACCCAGTACTTC. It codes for CASSLEGRETQYF.

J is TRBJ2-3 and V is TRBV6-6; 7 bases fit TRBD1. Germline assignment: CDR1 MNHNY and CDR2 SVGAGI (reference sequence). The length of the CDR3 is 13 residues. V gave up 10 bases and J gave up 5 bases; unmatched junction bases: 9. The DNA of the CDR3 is TGTGCCACCTGGGGACAGCTAAGAGATACGCAGTATTTT. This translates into CATWGQLRDTQYF.

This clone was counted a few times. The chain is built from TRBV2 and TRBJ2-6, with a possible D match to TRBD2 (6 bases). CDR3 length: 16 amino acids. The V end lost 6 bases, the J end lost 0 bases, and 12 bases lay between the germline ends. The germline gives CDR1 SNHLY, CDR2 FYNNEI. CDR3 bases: TGTGCCAGCAGCGCGGGACGCAGCTCTGGGGCCAACGTCCTGACTTTC. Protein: CASSAGRSSGANVLTF. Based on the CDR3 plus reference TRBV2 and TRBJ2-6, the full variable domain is EPEVTQTPSHQVTQMGQEVILRCVPISNHLYFYWYRQILGQKVEFLVSFYNNEISEKSEIFDDQFSVERPDGSNFTLKIRSTKLEDSAMYFCASSAGRSSGANVLTFGAGSRLTVL.

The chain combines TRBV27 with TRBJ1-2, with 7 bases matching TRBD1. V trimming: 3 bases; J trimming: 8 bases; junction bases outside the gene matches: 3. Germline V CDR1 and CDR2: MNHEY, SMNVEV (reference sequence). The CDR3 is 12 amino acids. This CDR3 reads CASSFVGGGYTF. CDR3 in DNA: TGTGCCAGCAGTTTTGTAGGGGGCGGCTACACCTTC.

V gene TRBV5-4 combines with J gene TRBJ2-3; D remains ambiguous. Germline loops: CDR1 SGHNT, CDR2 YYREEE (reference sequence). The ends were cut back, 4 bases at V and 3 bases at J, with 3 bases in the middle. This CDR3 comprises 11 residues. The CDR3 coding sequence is TGTGCCAGCAGCCGGACAGATACGCAGTATTTT. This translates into CASSRTDTQYF.

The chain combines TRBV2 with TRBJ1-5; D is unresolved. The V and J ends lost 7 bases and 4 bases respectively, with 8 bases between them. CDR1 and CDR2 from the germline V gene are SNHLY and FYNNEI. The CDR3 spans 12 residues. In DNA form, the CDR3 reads TGTGCCAGCACTCAGGATAATCAGCCCCAGCATTTT. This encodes CASTQDNQPQHF. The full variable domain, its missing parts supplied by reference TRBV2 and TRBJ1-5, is EPEVTQTPSHQVTQMGQEVILRCVPISNHLYFYWYRQILGQKVEFLVSFYNNEISEKSEIFDDQFSVERPDGSNFTLKIRSTKLEDSAMYFCASTQDNQPQHFGDGTRLSIL.

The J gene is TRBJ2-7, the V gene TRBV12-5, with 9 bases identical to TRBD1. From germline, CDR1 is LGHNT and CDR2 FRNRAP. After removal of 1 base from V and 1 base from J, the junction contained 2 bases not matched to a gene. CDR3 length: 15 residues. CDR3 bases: TGTGCTAGTGGTTTGGGGACAGGGGAGTCCTACGAGCAGTACTTC. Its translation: CASGLGTGESYEQYF.

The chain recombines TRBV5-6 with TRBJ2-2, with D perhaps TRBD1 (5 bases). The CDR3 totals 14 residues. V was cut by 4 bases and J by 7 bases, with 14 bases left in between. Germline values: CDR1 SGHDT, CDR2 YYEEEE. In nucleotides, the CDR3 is TGTGCCAGCAGCCCGTTAGGGGCTAGCGGGGAGCTGTTTTTT. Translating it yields CASSPLGASGELFF.

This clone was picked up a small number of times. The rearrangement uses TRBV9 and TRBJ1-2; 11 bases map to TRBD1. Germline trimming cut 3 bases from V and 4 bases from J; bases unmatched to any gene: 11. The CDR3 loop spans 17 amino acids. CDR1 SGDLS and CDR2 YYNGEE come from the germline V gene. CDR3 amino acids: CASSARPGGQGVYGYTF. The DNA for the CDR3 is TGTGCCAGCAGCGCCCGCCCCGGGGGACAGGGGGTCTATGGCTACACCTTC.

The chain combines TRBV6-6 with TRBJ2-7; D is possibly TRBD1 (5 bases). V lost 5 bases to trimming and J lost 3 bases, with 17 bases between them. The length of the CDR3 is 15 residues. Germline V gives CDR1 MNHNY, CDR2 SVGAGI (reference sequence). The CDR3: CASSAPQTADYEQYF. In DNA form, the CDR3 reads TGTGCCAGCAGTGCCCCTCAGACAGCAGACTACGAGCAGTACTTC.

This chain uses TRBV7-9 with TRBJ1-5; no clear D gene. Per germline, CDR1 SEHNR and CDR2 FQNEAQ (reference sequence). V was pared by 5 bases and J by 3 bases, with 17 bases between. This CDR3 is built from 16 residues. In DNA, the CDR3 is TGTGCCAGCAGCACCCACGGTACAGATTCCAATCAGCCCCAGCATTTT. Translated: CASSTHGTDSNQPQHF.

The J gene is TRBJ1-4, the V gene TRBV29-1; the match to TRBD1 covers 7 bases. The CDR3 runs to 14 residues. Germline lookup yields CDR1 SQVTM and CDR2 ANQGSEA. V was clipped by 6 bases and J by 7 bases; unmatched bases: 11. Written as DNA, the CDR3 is TGCAGCGTGGCCCGGACAGGTGTCGGTGAAAAACTGTTTTTT. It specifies CSVARTGVGEKLFF.

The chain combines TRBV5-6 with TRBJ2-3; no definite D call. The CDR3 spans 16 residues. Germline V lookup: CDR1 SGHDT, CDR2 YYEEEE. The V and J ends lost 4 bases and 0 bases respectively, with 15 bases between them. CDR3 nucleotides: TGTGCCAGCAGCGGTACGGTTAGTCCTAGCACAGATACGCAGTATTTT. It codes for CASSGTVSPSTDTQYF.

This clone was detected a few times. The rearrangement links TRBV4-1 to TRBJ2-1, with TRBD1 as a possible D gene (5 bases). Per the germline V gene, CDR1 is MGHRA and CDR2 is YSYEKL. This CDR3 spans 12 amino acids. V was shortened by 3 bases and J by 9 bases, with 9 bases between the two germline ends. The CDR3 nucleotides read TGCGCCAGCAGCCACAGGGCGGCTGAGCAGTTCTTC. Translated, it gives CASSHRAAEQFF.

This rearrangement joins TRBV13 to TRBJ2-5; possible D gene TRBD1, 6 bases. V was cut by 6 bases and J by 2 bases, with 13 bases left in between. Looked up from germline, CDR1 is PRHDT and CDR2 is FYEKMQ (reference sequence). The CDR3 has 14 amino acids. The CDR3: CASRVGAHQETQYF. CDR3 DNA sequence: TGTGCCAGCAGGGTGGGGGCCCATCAAGAGACCCAGTACTTC.

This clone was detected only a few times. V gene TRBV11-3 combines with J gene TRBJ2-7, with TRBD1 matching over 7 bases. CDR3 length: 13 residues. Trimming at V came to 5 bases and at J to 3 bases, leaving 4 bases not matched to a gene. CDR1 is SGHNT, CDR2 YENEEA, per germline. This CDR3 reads CASSLRQGYEQYF. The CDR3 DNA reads TGTGCCAGCAGCCTTCGACAGGGCTACGAGCAGTACTTC. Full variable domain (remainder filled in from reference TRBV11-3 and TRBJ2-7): EAGVVQSPRYKIIEKKQPVAFWCNPISGHNTLYWYLQNLGQGPELLIRYENEEAVDDSQLPKDRFSAERLKGVDSTLKIQPAELGDSAVYLCASSLRQGYEQYFGPGTRLTVT.

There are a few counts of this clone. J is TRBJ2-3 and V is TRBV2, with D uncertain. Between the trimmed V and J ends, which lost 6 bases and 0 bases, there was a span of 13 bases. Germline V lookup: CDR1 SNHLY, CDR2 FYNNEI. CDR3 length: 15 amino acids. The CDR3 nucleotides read TGTGCCAGCAGGGCAGATAAATCAAGCACAGATACGCAGTATTTT. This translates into CASRADKSSTDTQYF.

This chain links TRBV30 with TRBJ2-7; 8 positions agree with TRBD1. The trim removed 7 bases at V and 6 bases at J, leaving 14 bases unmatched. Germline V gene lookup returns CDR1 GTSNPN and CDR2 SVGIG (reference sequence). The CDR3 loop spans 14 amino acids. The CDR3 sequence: CALKTGGSFGEQYF. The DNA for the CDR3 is TGTGCCTTGAAAACAGGGGGTTCTTTCGGCGAGCAGTACTTC.

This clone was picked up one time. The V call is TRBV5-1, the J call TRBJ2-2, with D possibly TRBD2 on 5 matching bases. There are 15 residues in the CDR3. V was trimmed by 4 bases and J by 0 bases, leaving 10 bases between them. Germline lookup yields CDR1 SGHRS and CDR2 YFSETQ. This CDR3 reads CASSDSAANTGELFF. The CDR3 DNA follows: TGCGCCAGCAGCGATAGCGCCGCGAACACCGGGGAGCTGTTTTTT. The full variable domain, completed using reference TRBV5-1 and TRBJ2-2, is KAGVTQTPRYLIKTRGQQVTLSCSPISGHRSVSWYQQTPGQGLQFLFEYFSETQRNKGNFPGRFSGRQFSNSRSEMNVSTLELGDSALYLCASSDSAANTGELFFGEGSRLTVL.

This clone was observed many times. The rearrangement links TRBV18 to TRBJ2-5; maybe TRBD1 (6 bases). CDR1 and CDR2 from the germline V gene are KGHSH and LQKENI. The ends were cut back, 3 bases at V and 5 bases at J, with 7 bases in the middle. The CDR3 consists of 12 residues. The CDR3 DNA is TGTGCCAGCTCACCGCAGGGGGAGACCCAGTACTTC. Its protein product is CASSPQGETQYF.

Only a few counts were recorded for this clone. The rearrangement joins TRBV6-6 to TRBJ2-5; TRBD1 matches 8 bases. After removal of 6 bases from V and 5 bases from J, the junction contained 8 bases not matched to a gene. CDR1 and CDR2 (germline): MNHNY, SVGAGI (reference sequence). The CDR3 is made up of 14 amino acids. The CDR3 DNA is TGTGCCAGCAGGAATAGCAGGGGGCGGGAGACCCAGTACTTC. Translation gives CASRNSRGRETQYF.

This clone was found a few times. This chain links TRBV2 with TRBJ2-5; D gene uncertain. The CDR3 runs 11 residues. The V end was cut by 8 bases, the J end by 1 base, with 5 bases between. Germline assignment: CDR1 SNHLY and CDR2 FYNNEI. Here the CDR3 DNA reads TGTGCCAGCTCAGGCCAAGAGACCCAGTACTTC. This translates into CASSGQETQYF.

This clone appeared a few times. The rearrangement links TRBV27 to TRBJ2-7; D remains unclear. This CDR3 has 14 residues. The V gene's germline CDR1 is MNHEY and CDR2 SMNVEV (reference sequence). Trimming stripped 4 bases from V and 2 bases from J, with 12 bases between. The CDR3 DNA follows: TGTGCCAGCAGTTCACCACAGTTAACCTACGAGCAGTACTTC. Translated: CASSSPQLTYEQYF.

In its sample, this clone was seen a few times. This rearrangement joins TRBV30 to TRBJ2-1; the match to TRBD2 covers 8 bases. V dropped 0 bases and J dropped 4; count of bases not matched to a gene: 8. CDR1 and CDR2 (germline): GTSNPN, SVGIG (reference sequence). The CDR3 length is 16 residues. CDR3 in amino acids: CAWSVDRTSGYNEQFF. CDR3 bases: TGTGCCTGGAGTGTAGATCGCACTAGCGGATACAATGAGCAGTTCTTC.

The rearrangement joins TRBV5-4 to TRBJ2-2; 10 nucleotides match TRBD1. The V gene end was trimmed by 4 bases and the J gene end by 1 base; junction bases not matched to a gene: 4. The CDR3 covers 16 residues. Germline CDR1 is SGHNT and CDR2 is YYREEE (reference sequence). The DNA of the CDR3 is TGTGCCAGCAGCCTAGGGACAGGGGAGAACACCGGGGAGCTGTTTTTT. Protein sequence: CASSLGTGENTGELFF.

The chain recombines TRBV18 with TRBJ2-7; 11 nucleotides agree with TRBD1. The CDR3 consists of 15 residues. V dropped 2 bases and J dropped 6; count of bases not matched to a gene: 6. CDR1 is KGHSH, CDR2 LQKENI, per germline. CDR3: CASSPSTGTGGEQYF. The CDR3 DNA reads TGTGCCAGCTCACCAAGCACCGGGACAGGGGGCGAGCAGTACTTC.

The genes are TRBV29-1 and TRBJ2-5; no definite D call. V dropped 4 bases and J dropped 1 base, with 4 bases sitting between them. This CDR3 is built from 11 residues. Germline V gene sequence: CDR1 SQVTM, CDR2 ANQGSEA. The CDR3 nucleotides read TGCAGCGTTGTCTCCCAAGAGACCCAGTACTTC. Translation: CSVVSQETQYF.

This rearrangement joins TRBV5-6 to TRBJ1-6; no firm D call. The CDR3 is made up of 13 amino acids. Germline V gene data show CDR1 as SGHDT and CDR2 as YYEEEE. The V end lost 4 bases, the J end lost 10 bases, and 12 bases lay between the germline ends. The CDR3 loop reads CASSRLAGSPLHF. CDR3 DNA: TGTGCCAGCAGCCGCCTAGCAGGCTCACCCCTCCACTTT.

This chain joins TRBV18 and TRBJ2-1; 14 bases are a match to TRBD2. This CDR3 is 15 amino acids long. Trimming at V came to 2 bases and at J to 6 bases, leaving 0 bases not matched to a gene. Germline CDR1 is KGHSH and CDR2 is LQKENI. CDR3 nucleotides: TGTGCCAGCTCACCAGGGACTAGCGGGGGCAATGAGCAGTTCTTC. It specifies CASSPGTSGGNEQFF.

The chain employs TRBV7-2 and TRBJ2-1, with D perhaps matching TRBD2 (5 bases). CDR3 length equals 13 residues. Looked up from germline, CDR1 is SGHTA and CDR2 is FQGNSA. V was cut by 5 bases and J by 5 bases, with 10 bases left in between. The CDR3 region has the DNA TGTGCCAGCAGCCTGGACTCGAACAATGAGCAGTTCTTC. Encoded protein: CASSLDSNNEQFF.

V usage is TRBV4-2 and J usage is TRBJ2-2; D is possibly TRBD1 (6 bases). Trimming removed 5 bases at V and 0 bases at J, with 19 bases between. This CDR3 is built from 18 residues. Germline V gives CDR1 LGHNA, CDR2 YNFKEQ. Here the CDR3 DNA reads TGTGCCAGCAGCTCAAAAGCGACAGGAGTTACGAACACCGGGGAGCTGTTTTTT. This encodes CASSSKATGVTNTGELFF.